The 22 T cell receptor beta chains below were found in one sample sequenced in a study of T-cell reconstitution after alpha-beta-depleted transplantation in children. The authors prepared the TCRbeta library with unique molecular identifiers. TCRdb fed the PCR reads into MiXCR, producing one record per CDR3 protein. This repertoire shows approximately 500,000 distinct CDR3 sequences, roughly a quarter found once; its top ten account for approximately 33%. The input for sequencing was PBMCs, taken before TCRalphabeta/CD19-depleted stem cell transplant. The receptor source for this set is a boy under two years old with Wiskott-Aldrich syndrome, due to receive a stem cell transplant.

This chain uses TRBV9 with TRBJ2-3; no clear D gene. The CDR3 has 15 amino acids. The germline V gene has CDR1 SGDLS and CDR2 YYNGEE. The germline V and J ends were trimmed by 0 bases and 2 bases, with 10 bases remaining between them. DNA of the CDR3: TGTGCCAGCAGCGTAGGCGGCGGCAACACAGATACGCAGTATTTT. Translation gives CASSVGGGNTDTQYF.

The chain links TRBV19 to TRBJ2-7; 9 bases are shared with TRBD1. The CDR3 is made up of 18 amino acids. V gave up 5 bases and J gave up 6 bases; unmatched junction bases: 20. Germline CDR1 is LNHDA and CDR2 is SQIVND (reference sequence). CDR3 DNA sequence: TGTGCCAGTAGTTACAGATCGACGTGGGACAGGGTAAGATCCGAGCAGTACTTC. Protein sequence: CASSYRSTWDRVRSEQYF.

The chain employs TRBV7-3 and TRBJ2-7; 9 positions match TRBD1. Per the germline V gene, CDR1 is SGHTA and CDR2 is FQGTGA. V lost 2 bases and J lost 4; bases outside the gene matches: 6. This CDR3 region has 15 residues. CDR3 DNA: TGTGCCAGCAGCTTACAACCGGGACAGGGTTACGAGCAGTACTTC. It encodes CASSLQPGQGYEQYF.

V and J are TRBV4-1 and TRBJ2-7, with TRBD2 identical over 12 bases. V was clipped by 1 base and J by 5 bases; unmatched bases: 12. Germline V lookup: CDR1 MGHRA, CDR2 YSYEKL. The CDR3 is 18 residues long. This CDR3 reads CASSQVSLAGGPGNEQYF. The CDR3 DNA follows: TGCGCCAGCAGCCAAGTGAGCCTAGCGGGAGGGCCGGGCAACGAGCAGTACTTC.

The chain is built from TRBV28 and TRBJ2-2, with D maybe TRBD1 (5 bases). The germline CDR1 and CDR2 sequences are MDHEN and SYDVKM. V lost 3 bases to trimming and J lost 0 bases, with 11 bases between them. CDR3 length: 16 amino acids. The CDR3 here is CASSFVGQPNTGELFF. CDR3 nucleotide sequence: TGTGCCAGCAGTTTCGTGGGGCAACCGAACACCGGGGAGCTGTTTTTT.

This clonotype was seen a handful of times. The chain recombines TRBV18 with TRBJ2-4; no reliable D call. The CDR3 is 19 residues long. The V gene's germline CDR1 is KGHSH and CDR2 LQKENI. Trimming stripped 1 base from V and 0 bases from J, with 19 bases between. The CDR3 region has the DNA TGTGCCAGCTCACCACTTTCACGAAATTTGGGAAGAGCCAAAAACATTCAGTACTTC. This sequence encodes CASSPLSRNLGRAKNIQYF.

The chain carries TRBV10-2 and TRBJ2-7; 9 nucleotides agree with TRBD2. CDR1 is WSHSY and CDR2 is SAAADI in the germline V gene. The ends lost 6 bases at V and 2 bases at J; junction bases unmatched: 8. CDR3 length equals 15 residues. The CDR3 here is CASRDPSGATYEQYF. The CDR3 region has the DNA TGCGCCAGCAGGGATCCTAGCGGGGCCACCTACGAGCAGTACTTC.

The chain employs TRBV12-3 or TRBV12-4 and TRBJ2-5, with 7 bases matching TRBD2. The V and J ends lost 5 bases and 5 bases, in that order; junction bases with no gene match: 14. This CDR3 is 16 amino acids long. In nucleotides, the CDR3 is TGTGCCAGCAGTCCCCCACGCGGGGGAGGTCCCGAGACCCAGTACTTC. The encoded protein is CASSPPRGGGPETQYF.

This chain joins TRBV20-1 and TRBJ2-5; D possibly corresponds to TRBD1 (5 bases). Germline lookup yields CDR1 DFQATT and CDR2 SNEGSKA (reference sequence). The CDR3 contains 14 residues. Trimming cost V 0 bases and J 4 bases, with 12 bases left between them. In nucleotides, the CDR3 is TGCAGTGCTAGAGACGGCGACAGCCGAGAGACCCAGTACTTC. Protein sequence: CSARDGDSRETQYF.

Only a few counts were recorded for this clonotype. The chain links TRBV7-9 to TRBJ2-5; D gene ambiguous. The CDR3 consists of 14 residues. The germline V gene has CDR1 SEHNR and CDR2 FQNEAQ (reference sequence). V shed 5 bases and J shed 1 base, with 11 bases lying between them. CDR3 nucleotide sequence: TGTGCCAGCAGCCCTAGAGGCAGCCAAGAGACCCAGTACTTC. It is translated as CASSPRGSQETQYF.

This clonotype came up a few times. This chain joins TRBV5-1 and TRBJ2-1; possibly TRBD2 for D (5 bases). V lost 4 bases and J 15 bases, leaving 20 bases between the germline ends. The germline V gene has CDR1 SGHRS and CDR2 YFSETQ. This CDR3 is 13 amino acids long. CDR3: CASSPEAINTLFF. CDR3 DNA: TGCGCCAGCAGCCCGGAGGCTATTAACACGCTGTTCTTC.

This chain joins TRBV5-6 and TRBJ2-2; tentatively, D is TRBD2 (5 bases). The CDR3 has 16 amino acids. Trimming shortened V by 4 bases and J by 0 bases, and 13 bases separated the two germline ends. Germline lookup yields CDR1 SGHDT and CDR2 YYEEEE. The CDR3 loop is CASSPLGGANTGELFF. The CDR3 nucleotides are TGTGCCAGCAGCCCCCTAGGAGGCGCGAACACCGGGGAGCTGTTTTTT.

V and J are TRBV20-1 and TRBJ2-2, with 10 positions matching TRBD2. Germline-derived CDR1 and CDR2 are DFQATT and SNEGSKA (reference sequence). CDR3 length equals 14 residues. The V gene end was trimmed by 4 bases and the J gene end by 6 bases; junction bases not matched to a gene: 5. Here the CDR3 reads CSATSGRAPGELFF. CDR3 DNA: TGCAGTGCTACCAGCGGGAGGGCCCCCGGGGAGCTGTTTTTT.

This chain connects TRBV10-3 to TRBJ1-6; 12 bases are a match to TRBD1. Germline V gives CDR1 ENHRY, CDR2 SYGVKD. The V segment lost 6 bases and the J segment 6 bases; nucleotides outside the gene matches: 6. CDR3 length: 16 residues. The CDR3 region has the DNA TGTGCCATCAGCTCCGGGACAGGGGGCCTTAATTCACCCCTCCACTTT. This codes for CAISSGTGGLNSPLHF.

This clonotype has ten or more counts. One end of the junction fails to match germline, which may point to a read error. V is TRBV5-1 and J is TRBJ2-5; D might be TRBD1 (5 bases). The CDR3 length is 14 residues. In germline, CDR1 is SGHRS, CDR2 YFSETQ. The CDR3 DNA reads TGTGCCAGCAGCTTGGTTCAGGGCGGAGAGACCCAGTACTTC. It translates to CASSLVQGGETQYF. Using reference TRBV5-1 and TRBJ2-5 for the parts outside the CDR3, the full variable domain is KAGVTQTPRYLIKTRGQQVTLSCSPISGHRSVSWYQQTPGQGLQFLFEYFSETQRNKGNFPGRFSGRQFSNSRSEMNVSTLELGDSALYLCASSLVQGGETQYFGPGTRLLVL.

This clonotype showed up just a few times. One end of the junction does not line up with germline, which may come from a read error. The chain joins TRBV5-1 to TRBJ2-1; D is unresolved. The germline V gene encodes CDR1 SGHRS and CDR2 YFSETQ. The CDR3 contains 13 residues. The CDR3 bases are TGCGCCAGCAGCGGAGACTGGCACAATGATCAGTTCTTC. It is translated as CASSGDWHNDQFF.

V is TRBV7-8 and J is TRBJ1-1, with 7 bases matching TRBD1. The germline gives CDR1 SGHVS, CDR2 FQNEAQ. The J segment lost 1 base and the V segment lost 0 bases, leaving 5 bases of the junction unmatched. The CDR3 covers 16 residues. In DNA, the CDR3 is TGTGCCAGCAGCTTAGCGAAGGGGGCCTGGAACACTGAAGCTTTCTTT. Its translation is CASSLAKGAWNTEAFF.

This clonotype was seen a few times. J is TRBJ2-1 and V is TRBV5-1, with 8 bases fitting TRBD2. The CDR3 consists of 14 residues. Germline V lookup: CDR1 SGHRS, CDR2 YFSETQ. The V gene end was trimmed by 5 bases and the J gene end by 4 bases; junction bases not matched to a gene: 5. CDR3 in amino acids: CASRRTSLYNEQFF. The DNA for the CDR3 is TGCGCCAGCAGACGGACTAGCTTGTACAATGAGCAGTTCTTC. Looking up the rest from reference TRBV5-1 and TRBJ2-1 gives the full variable domain: KAGVTQTPRYLIKTRGQQVTLSCSPISGHRSVSWYQQTPGQGLQFLFEYFSETQRNKGNFPGRFSGRQFSNSRSEMNVSTLELGDSALYLCASRRTSLYNEQFFGPGTRLTVL.

The table lists this clonotype with a few counts. J is TRBJ2-1 and V is TRBV20-1, with D perhaps matching TRBD1 (5 bases). Deletions cut 6 bases from V and 5 bases from J, with 20 bases between. CDR3 length equals 15 residues. Germline V gives CDR1 DFQATT, CDR2 SNEGSKA (reference sequence). The CDR3 DNA follows: TGCAGTGCGGGCCTCGCACAGGCGTCTAACAATGAGCAGTTCTTC. Translated, it gives CSAGLAQASNNEQFF.

This chain links TRBV12-3 or TRBV12-4 with TRBJ2-5, with D perhaps matching TRBD2 (5 bases). Trimming cost V 5 bases and J 10 bases, with 17 bases left between them. This CDR3 spans 13 amino acids. The CDR3: CASSIRRSGSQYF. CDR3 in DNA: TGTGCCAGCAGTATCCGACGTTCGGGAAGCCAGTACTTC.

The rearrangement joins TRBV24-1 to TRBJ1-1; 11 nucleotides agree with TRBD1. In germline, CDR1 is KGHDR, CDR2 SFDVKD. The ends lost 3 bases at V and 4 bases at J; junction bases unmatched: 15. CDR3 length equals 19 residues. CDR3 sequence reads: CATSDPPTDRGHLSTEAFF. Written as DNA, the CDR3 is TGTGCCACCAGTGATCCCCCGACGGACAGGGGGCACCTGAGCACTGAAGCTTTCTTT.

This clonotype was counted between two and nine times. The CDR3 sequence: CASSARRGSTGELFF. CDR3 DNA: TGCGCCAGCAGTGCCCGCCGGGGGTCAACCGGGGAGCTGTTTTTT. V is TRBV10-1 and J is TRBJ2-2; D possibly corresponds to TRBD2 (6 bases). The ends were cut back, 4 bases at V and 5 bases at J, with 14 bases in the middle. This CDR3 contains 15 residues. Germline CDR1 reads WNHNN; CDR2 reads SYGVQD (reference sequence).